The 7 T cell receptor beta chains given below trace back to one sample, sequenced in a study of STAT3 mutations in large granular lymphocyte leukemia. Study conclusions and caveats: Every T-cell large granular lymphocyte leukemia patient had at least one immunodominant TCR beta clonotype.

Generated by immunoSEQ multiplex PCR, the TCRdb table keeps only in-frame clones and is missing some. The table lists about 1,900 clones, around 60% of them singletons. The antigens these receptors bind are not known. The sample consisted of peripheral blood mononuclear cells. The receptors here all came from a man between 60 and 70 years old with T-cell large granular lymphocyte leukemia. Some clones in this sample may be carry-over from other donors' samples.

The V and J genes are TRBV6-1 and TRBJ2-7; 9 bases match TRBD1. Losses at the gene ends were 6 bases for V and 1 base for J; bases not matched to a gene: 7. The CDR3 spans 15 residues. Germline V CDR1 and CDR2: MNHNS, SASEGT. CDR3 residues: CASRGGTGISYEQYF. The CDR3 DNA is TGTGCCAGCAGGGGGGGGACAGGGATATCCTACGAGCAGTACTTC.

The chain combines TRBV25-1 with TRBJ2-7; D is unresolved. This CDR3 spans 12 amino acids. Germline CDR1 and CDR2: MGHDK and SYGVNS. V was clipped by 5 bases and J by 1 base, with 6 bases between them. The CDR3 region has the DNA TGTGCCAGCAGTTTCAGTTCCTACGAGCAGTACTTC. Its protein product is CASSFSSYEQYF.

The CDR3 loop is CASSLVESNYGYTF. The DNA for the CDR3 is TGTGCCAGCAGCTTAGTTGAAAGCAACTATGGCTACACCTTC. The chain has TRBV7-8 and TRBJ1-2, with unresolved D. V was trimmed by 1 base and J by 2 bases, leaving 8 bases between them. The CDR3 totals 14 residues. CDR1 is SGHVS, CDR2 FQNEAQ, per germline. The full variable domain, completed using reference TRBV7-8 and TRBJ1-2, is GAGVSQSPRYKVAKRGQDVALRCDPISGHVSLFWYQQALGQGPEFLTYFQNEAQLDKSGLPSDRFFAERPEGSVSTLKIQRTQQEDSAVYLCASSLVESNYGYTFGSGTRLTVV.

This clone showed up just a few times. J is TRBJ2-7 and V is TRBV5-6, with 8 bases matching TRBD1. The CDR3 has 16 amino acids. After removal of 1 base from V and 1 base from J, the junction contained 7 bases not matched to a gene. The germline gives CDR1 SGHDT, CDR2 YYEEEE. In nucleotides, the CDR3 is TGTGCCAGCAGCTTGAGTTTGTGGACAGGGTCCTACGAGCAGTACTTC. It codes for CASSLSLWTGSYEQYF. The full variable domain, completed using reference TRBV5-6 and TRBJ2-7, is DAGVTQSPTHLIKTRGQQVTLRCSPKSGHDTVSWYQQALGQGPQFIFQYYEEEERQRGNFPDRFSGHQFPNYSSELNVNALLLGDSALYLCASSLSLWTGSYEQYFGPGTRLTVT.

This chain connects TRBV6-5 to TRBJ2-2, with D perhaps matching TRBD1 (5 bases). This CDR3 comprises 15 residues. CDR1 is MNHEY and CDR2 is SVGAGI in the germline V gene. V dropped 5 bases and J dropped 1 base, with 11 bases sitting between them. The CDR3 loop is CASSTVGQNTGELFF. The DNA for the CDR3 is TGTGCCAGCAGTACTGTCGGACAGAACACCGGGGAGCTGTTTTTT.

V and J are TRBV30 and TRBJ1-1, with 8 bases identical to TRBD1. The V segment lost 4 bases and the J segment 4 bases; nucleotides outside the gene matches: 8. The CDR3 totals 14 residues. Germline V gene lookup returns CDR1 GTSNPN and CDR2 SVGIG (reference sequence). In DNA, the CDR3 is TGTGCCTGGAATCCCGGGACAGGCGGCACTGAAGCTTTCTTT. Its protein product is CAWNPGTGGTEAFF.

The J gene is TRBJ2-3, the V gene TRBV7-9; no firm D call. This CDR3 contains 15 residues. CDR1 and CDR2 (germline): SEHNR, FQNEAQ (reference sequence). Trimming shortened V by 5 bases and J by 3 bases, and 15 bases separated the two germline ends. Here the CDR3 DNA reads TGTGCCAGCAGCGTCGATTTGTCAGAGACAGATACGCAGTATTTT. It yields the protein CASSVDLSETDTQYF.